This record concerns one T cell receptor (beta chain) sequence. Original processing notes: Amplification of reference gene primers was used by the study to estimate nucleated cell counts. Assay used: immunoSEQ multiplex PCR; TCRdb lists only in-frame clones, some missing. The V and J calls and clone size come from that table; D and trimming were worked out from the DNA. The sample includes approximately 98,000 clones, roughly 80% seen only once; the top ten take about 10%. Germline loops: CDR1 SGHRS, CDR2 YFSETQ. The CDR3 contains 18 residues. J was trimmed by 4 bases and V by 1 base; bases with no gene match: 13. The data originate from a study of blood T cell repertoires in COVID-19. Study-wide background: The United States, Italy and Spain provided the acute and convalescent COVID-19 samples. The analysed material was cDNA or gDNA that came from T cells, B-cell-depleted T cells, or PBMCs.

Specimen: peripheral blood. This receptor was taken from an elderly woman with acute or convalescent COVID-19. The chain is built from TRBV5-1 and TRBJ2-1; 8 bases agree with TRBD1. CDR3 DNA sequence: TGCGCCAGCAGCTTGAATCTGGACAGGGAGTTAAAGTACAATGAGCAGTTCTTC. The encoded protein is CASSLNLDRELKYNEQFF.